These T cell receptor beta chains were read from a single sample in a study of T cell responses to AZD1222 COVID-19 vaccine. Here immunoSEQ multiplex PCR was the method, and the copy in TCRdb shows in-frame clones only, minus some. This sample has 60,000 to 80,000 clones; around three quarters occur once, and the top ten carry around 45%. Sequencing used peripheral blood, obtained 28 days after the second AZD1222 dose. These receptors were taken from an adult who received the AZD1222 COVID-19 vaccine. The conserved cysteine and the conserved F or W are not part of the CDR3 here. Fields, in order: V gene, CDR3 protein.

TRBV5-1 | ASSLTGLSSYEQY
TRBV21-1 | ASSKALISYEQY
TRBV28 | ASSYRAPNTEAF
TRBV18 | ASSFRGGQGVEQY
TRBV21-1 | ASTPLQFGYGYT
TRBV4-1 | ASSPEGGAGELF
TRBV5-6 | ASSLYGDEQY
TRBV9 | ASSVGQHAARQGGAYGYT
TRBV5-1 | ASSSTVSSYNEQF
TRBV4-3 | ASSLIGAGEFEQY
TRBV19 | ASSINADSSYNSPLH
TRBV28 | ASSAIQRPQH
TRBV7-2 | ASSIDVSSYNEQF
TRBV18 | ASSPVGQGGTGELF
TRBV24-1 | ATSEHGQGAGQPQH
TRBV30 | AWSGVSGTVNSPLH
TRBV9 | ASSATGSTEKLF
TRBV27 | ASSFLAGGPTGELF
TRBV19 | ASSIDVSGANVLT
TRBV4-2 | ASSQEGGVGNIQY
TRBV28 | ASSLYTGGSSGNTIY
TRBV6-5 | ASSWGSGAPSAQY
TRBV6-5 | ASRTDGGTEAF
TRBV7-8 | ASSRLAGKETQY
TRBV28 | ASTEHVGGNTEAF
TRBV28 | ASSFDPTEAF
TRBV6-6 | ASSPSGVNYEQY
TRBV28 | ASSLSGAGTGELF
TRBV3-1/TRBV3-2 | ASSQWKQGSLYEQY
TRBV6-2/TRBV6-3 | ASSTGQDQTGELF
TRBV6-5 | ATLPGAGGNYGYT
TRBV27 | ASSPRPGGDYGYT
TRBV2 | ASGTVYTDTQY
TRBV18 | ASSPAGGPYNEQF
TRBV7-3 | ASSRNNPHLSGASTDTQY
TRBV2 | ASRDGVGETQY
TRBV27 | ASVAGGSMFTGELF
TRBV5-5 | ASSFRGEETQY
TRBV28 | ASSLYRGNSPLH
TRBV19 | ASSIASGDYEQY
TRBV5-1 | ASKKDSLVTEAF
TRBV11-3 | ASSDGGAAYNEQF
TRBV28 | ASSLISTSGTDTQY
TRBV7-2 | ASSTRQTDTQY
TRBV7-9 | ASSLLRGGGYGYT
TRBV19 | ASSTAGPETQY
TRBV4-2 | ASSQPALSGYNEQF
TRBV6-5 | ASSYSAGRNSPLH
TRBV7-8 | ASSSLAGLYNEQF
TRBV11-3 | ASSLEGGAYNEQF
TRBV7-2 | ASSLFRDRGLNTEAF